This T cell receptor beta chain derives from a study of CD8 T cells in ankylosing spondylitis. Points from the study as a whole: In peripheral blood, disease-linked CD8+ clones occurred at relatively low frequencies. A TCR beta motif of roughly eight highly homologous variants seemed to mark ankylosing spondylitis blood. In the blood and synovial fluid of reactive arthritis, some motif variants had been previously reported.

Library preparation for TCR beta used quantitative 5'-RACE with molecular barcodes. Each CDR3 protein is one row after TCRdb ran MiXCR on the 5' RACE reads. The repertoire has about 390,000 distinct CDR3 sequences, under 25% of them found once; the top ten carry about a sixth. This clonotype was seen more than once but under ten times. Its target is not known. Germline values: CDR1 SEHNR, CDR2 FQNEAQ (reference sequence). Trimming cost V 6 bases and J 4 bases; bases outside gene matches: 6. CDR3 size: 15 residues. J is TRBJ2-1 and V is TRBV7-9; 10 bases agree with TRBD2. The sequence was obtained from a male donor with ankylosing spondylitis. Sequences were obtained from blood, either unsorted or a sorted T cell fraction (not recorded which). In DNA, the CDR3 is TGTGCCAGCAGGAAAACTAGCGGGGATTACAATGAGCAGTTCTTC. Its translation: CASRKTSGDYNEQFF.